This TCR beta chain was found in a study of high-grade serous ovarian cancer treatment subgroups. Overall study findings and caveats: Bulk tumor TCR sequencing gave no spatial information. Same-patient tumor repertoires overlapped at about 0.11 to 0.85; different patients barely overlapped.

The tumor samples were collected prior to definitive surgery or chemotherapy. Germline V gene data show CDR1 as SGHDN and CDR2 as FVKESK. The CDR3 runs 15 residues. Unmatched junction bases numbered 8, after V lost 4 bases and J lost 8 bases. Of note for this clone: What it binds is unknown.

Clones were sequenced by immunoSEQ multiplex PCR, and TCRdb holds only the in-frame ones, with some missing. The table records around 30,000 clones, about 81% of them present only once. Sequenced material: tumor tissue. This TCR came from a human donor with high-grade serous ovarian cancer. The J gene is TRBJ1-2, the V gene TRBV14, with TRBD1 identical over 12 bases. CDR3 amino acids: CASSPPGQGAWGYTF. The CDR3 DNA sequence: TGTGCCAGCAGCCCACCGGGACAGGGGGCGTGGGGCTACACCTTC.